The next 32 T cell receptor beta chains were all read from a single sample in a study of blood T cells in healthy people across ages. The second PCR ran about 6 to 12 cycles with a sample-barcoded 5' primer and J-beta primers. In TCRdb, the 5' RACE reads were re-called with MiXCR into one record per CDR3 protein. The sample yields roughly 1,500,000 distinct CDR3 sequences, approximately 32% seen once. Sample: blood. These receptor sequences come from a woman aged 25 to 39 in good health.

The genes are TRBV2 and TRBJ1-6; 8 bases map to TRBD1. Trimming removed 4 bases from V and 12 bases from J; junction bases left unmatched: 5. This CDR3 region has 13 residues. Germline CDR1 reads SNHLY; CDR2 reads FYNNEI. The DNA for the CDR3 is TGTGCCAGCAGTGGAGGACAGGGTCTACCCCTCCACTTT. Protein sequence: CASSGGQGLPLHF. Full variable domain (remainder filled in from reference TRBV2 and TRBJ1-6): EPEVTQTPSHQVTQMGQEVILRCVPISNHLYFYWYRQILGQKVEFLVSFYNNEISEKSEIFDDQFSVERPDGSNFTLKIRSTKLEDSAMYFCASSGGQGLPLHFGNGTRLTVT.

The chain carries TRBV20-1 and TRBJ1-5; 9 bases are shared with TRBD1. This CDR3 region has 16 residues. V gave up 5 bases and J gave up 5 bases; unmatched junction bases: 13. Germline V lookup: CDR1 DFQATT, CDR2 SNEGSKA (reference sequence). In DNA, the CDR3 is TGCAGTGCTCCCGGGACAGGGATTATTTCGGATCAGCCCCAGCATTTT. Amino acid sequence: CSAPGTGIISDQPQHF.

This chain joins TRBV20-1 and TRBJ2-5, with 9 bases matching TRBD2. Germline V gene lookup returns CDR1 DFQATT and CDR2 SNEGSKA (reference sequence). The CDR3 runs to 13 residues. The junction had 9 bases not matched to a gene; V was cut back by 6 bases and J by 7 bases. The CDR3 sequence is CSARVAGAGTQYF. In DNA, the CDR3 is TGCAGTGCCAGGGTAGCGGGAGCGGGGACCCAGTACTTC.

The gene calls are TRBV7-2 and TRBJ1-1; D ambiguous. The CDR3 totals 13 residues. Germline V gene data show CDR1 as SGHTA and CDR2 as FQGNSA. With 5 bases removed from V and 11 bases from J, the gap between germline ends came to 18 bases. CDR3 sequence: CASSAGLFLSAFF. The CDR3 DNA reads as TGTGCCAGCAGCGCCGGACTGTTCCTTAGCGCTTTCTTT.

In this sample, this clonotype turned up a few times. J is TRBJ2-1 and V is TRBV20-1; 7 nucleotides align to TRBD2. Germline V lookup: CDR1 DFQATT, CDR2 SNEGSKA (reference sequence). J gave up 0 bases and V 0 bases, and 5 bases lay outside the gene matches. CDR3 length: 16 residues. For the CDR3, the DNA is TGCAGTGCTAGAGATCTGAGCGGGGCCTCCTACAATGAGCAGTTCTTC. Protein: CSARDLSGASYNEQFF.

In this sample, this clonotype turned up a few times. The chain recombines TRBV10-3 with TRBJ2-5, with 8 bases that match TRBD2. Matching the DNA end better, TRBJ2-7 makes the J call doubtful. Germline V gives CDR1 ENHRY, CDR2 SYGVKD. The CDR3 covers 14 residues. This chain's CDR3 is CAIRGLAPDYEQYF. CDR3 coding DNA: TGTGCCATCAGAGGACTAGCTCCTGACTACGAGCAGTACTTC.

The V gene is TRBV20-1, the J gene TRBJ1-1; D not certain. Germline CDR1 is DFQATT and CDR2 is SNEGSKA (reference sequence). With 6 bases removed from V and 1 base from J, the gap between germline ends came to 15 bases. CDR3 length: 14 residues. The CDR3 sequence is CSAQRPGWNTEAFF. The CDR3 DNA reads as TGCAGTGCCCAGCGGCCAGGATGGAACACTGAAGCTTTCTTT.

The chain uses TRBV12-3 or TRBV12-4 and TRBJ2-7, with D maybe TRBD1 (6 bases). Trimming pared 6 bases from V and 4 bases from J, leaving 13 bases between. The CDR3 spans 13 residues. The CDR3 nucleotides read TGTGCCAGCAGATCCCAACAGGGTTACGAGCAGTACTTC. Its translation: CASRSQQGYEQYF.

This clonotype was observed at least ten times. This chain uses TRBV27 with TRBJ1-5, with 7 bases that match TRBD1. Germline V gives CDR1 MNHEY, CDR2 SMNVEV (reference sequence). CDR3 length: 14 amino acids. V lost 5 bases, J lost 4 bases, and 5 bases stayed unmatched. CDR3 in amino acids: CASSVGTVNQPQHF. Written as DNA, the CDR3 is TGTGCCAGCAGTGTCGGGACAGTTAATCAGCCCCAGCATTTT.

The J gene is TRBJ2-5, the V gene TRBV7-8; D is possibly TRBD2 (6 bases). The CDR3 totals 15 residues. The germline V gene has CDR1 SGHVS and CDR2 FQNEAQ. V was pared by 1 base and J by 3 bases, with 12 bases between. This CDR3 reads CASSLGHGGEETQYF. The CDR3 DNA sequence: TGTGCCAGCAGCTTAGGTCACGGGGGAGAAGAGACCCAGTACTTC. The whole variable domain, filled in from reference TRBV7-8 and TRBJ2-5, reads GAGVSQSPRYKVAKRGQDVALRCDPISGHVSLFWYQQALGQGPEFLTYFQNEAQLDKSGLPSDRFFAERPEGSVSTLKIQRTQQEDSAVYLCASSLGHGGEETQYFGPGTRLLVL.

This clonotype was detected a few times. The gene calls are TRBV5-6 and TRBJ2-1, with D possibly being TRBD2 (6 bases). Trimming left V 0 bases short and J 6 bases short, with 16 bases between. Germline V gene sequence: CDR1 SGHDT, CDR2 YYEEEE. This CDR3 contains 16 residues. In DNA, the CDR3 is TGTGCCAGCAGCTTGGGGGCGGGGTCCCCCTTCAATGAGCAGTTCTTC. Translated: CASSLGAGSPFNEQFF.

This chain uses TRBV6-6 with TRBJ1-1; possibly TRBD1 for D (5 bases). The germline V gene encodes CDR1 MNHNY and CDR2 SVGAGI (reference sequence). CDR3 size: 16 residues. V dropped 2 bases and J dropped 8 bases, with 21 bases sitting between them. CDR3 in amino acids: CASSYAAGQHSSEAFF. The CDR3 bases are TGTGCCAGCAGTTACGCCGCGGGGCAGCATAGTTCCGAAGCTTTCTTT.

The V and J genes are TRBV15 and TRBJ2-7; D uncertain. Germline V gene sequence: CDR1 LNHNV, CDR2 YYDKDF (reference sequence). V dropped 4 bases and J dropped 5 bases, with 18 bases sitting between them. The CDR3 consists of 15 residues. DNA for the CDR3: TGTGCCACCAGCACGAGAGGACGGTCGACCCACGAGCAGTACTTC. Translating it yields CATSTRGRSTHEQYF.

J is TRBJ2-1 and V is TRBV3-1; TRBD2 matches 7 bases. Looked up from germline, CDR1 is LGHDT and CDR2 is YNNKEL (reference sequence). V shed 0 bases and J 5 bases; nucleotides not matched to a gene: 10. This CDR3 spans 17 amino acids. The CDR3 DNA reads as TGTGCCAGCAGCCAAGATGACGGAGCGGGACCCCACAATGAGCAGTTCTTC. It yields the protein CASSQDDGAGPHNEQFF.

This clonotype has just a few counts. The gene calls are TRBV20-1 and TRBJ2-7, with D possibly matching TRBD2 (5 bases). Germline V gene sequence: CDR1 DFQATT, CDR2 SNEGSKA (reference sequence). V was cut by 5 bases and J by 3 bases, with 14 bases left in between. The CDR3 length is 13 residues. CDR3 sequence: CSAYTGIRYEQYF. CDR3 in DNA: TGCAGTGCTTACACCGGGATACGCTACGAGCAGTACTTC.

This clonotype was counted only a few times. This CDR3 is CASSRAPGGYTF. As DNA, the CDR3 is TGTGCCAGCAGCCGCGCGCCCGGGGGCTACACCTTC. The chain has TRBV7-2 and TRBJ1-2; D uncertain. The CDR3 contains 12 residues. V was trimmed by 5 bases and J by 8 bases, leaving 12 bases between them. Germline lookup yields CDR1 SGHTA and CDR2 FQGNSA.

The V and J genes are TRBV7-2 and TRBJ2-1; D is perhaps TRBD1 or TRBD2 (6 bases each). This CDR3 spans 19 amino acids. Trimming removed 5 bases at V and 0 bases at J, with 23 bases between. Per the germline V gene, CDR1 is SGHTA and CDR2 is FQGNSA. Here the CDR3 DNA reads TGTGCCAGCAGCCTCCCACGGGGGCGGGGTTTCCCCTCCTACAATGAGCAGTTCTTC. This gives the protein CASSLPRGRGFPSYNEQFF.

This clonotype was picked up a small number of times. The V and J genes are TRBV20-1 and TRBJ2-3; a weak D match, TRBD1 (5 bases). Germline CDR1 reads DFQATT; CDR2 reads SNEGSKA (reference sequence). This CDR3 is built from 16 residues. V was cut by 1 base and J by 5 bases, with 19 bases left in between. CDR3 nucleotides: TGCAGTGCTAGAGCACCGACAGCCTCGCTCGGAGATACGCAGTATTTT. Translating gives CSARAPTASLGDTQYF.

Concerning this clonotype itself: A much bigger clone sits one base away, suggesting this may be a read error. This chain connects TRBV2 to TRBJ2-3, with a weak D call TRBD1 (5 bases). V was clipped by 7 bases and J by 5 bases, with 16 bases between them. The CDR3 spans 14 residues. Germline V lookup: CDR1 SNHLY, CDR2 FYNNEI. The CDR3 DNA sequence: TGTGCCAGCATAGGGTGGGGCTCGGGAGATACGCAGTATTTT. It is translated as CASIGWGSGDTQYF.

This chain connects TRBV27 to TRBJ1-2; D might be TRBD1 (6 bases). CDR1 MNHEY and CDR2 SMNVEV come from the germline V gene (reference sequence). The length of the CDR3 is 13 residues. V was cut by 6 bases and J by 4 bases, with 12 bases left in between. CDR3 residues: CASRYRAGYGYTF. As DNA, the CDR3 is TGTGCCAGCAGGTACAGGGCTGGCTATGGCTACACCTTC.

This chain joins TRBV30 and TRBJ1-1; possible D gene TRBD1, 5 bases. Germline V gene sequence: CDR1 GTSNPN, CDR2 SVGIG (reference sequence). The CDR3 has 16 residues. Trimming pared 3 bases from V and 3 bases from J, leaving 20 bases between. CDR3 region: CAWSEPFHTGDTEAFF. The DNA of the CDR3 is TGTGCCTGGAGCGAACCATTCCACACGGGGGACACTGAAGCTTTCTTT.

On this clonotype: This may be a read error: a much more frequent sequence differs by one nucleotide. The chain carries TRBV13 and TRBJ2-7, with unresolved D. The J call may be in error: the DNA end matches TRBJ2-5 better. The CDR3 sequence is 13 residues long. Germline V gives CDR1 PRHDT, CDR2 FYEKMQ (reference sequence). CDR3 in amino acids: CASALGGEETQYF. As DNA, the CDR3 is TGTGCCAGCGCCCTAGGTGGGGAAGAGACCCAGTACTTC.

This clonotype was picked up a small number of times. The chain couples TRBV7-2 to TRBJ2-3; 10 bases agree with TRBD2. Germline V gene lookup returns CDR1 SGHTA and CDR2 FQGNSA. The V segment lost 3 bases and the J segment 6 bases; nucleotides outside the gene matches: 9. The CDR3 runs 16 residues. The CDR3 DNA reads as TGTGCCAGCAGCTTCCGGGTGGCTAGCGGGAGCGATACGCAGTATTTT. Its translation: CASSFRVASGSDTQYF.

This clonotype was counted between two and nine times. The CDR3 loop reads CASSGLAGGEPYEQYF. In DNA form, the CDR3 reads TGCGCCAGCAGTGGGCTAGCGGGAGGAGAGCCCTACGAGCAGTACTTC. The chain employs TRBV10-2 and TRBJ2-7; 11 positions agree with TRBD2. There are 16 residues in the CDR3. V lost 4 bases, J lost 2 bases, and 7 bases stayed unmatched. Germline CDR1 WSHSY, CDR2 SAAADI.

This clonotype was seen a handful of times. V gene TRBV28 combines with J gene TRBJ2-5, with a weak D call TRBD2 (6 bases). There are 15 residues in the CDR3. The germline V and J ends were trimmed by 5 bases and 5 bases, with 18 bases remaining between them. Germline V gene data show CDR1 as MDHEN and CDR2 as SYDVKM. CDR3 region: CASSPRDFGGETQYF. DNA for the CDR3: TGTGCCAGCAGTCCTAGGGACTTCGGCGGGGAGACCCAGTACTTC.

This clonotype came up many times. The CDR3 sequence: CSADSIVGNEQFF. Written as DNA, the CDR3 is TGCAGCGCGGACAGCATAGTGGGCAATGAGCAGTTCTTC. The genes are TRBV29-1 and TRBJ2-1, with D maybe TRBD1 (6 bases). This CDR3 spans 13 amino acids. CDR1 SQVTM and CDR2 ANQGSEA come from the germline V gene. V lost 7 bases to trimming and J lost 6 bases, with 16 bases between them.

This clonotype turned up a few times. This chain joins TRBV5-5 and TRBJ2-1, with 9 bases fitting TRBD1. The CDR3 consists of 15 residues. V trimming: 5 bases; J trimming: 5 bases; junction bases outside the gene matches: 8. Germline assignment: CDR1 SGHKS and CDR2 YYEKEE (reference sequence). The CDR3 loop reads CASSYPRTGDNEQFF. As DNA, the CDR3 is TGTGCCAGCAGTTACCCCCGGACAGGGGACAATGAGCAGTTCTTC.

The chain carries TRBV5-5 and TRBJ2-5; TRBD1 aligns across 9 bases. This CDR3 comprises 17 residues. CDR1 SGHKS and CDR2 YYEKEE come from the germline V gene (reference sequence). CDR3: CTSSLSGTGPVQETQYF. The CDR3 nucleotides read TGTACTAGCAGCTTGTCTGGGACAGGGCCCGTCCAAGAGACCCAGTACTTC.

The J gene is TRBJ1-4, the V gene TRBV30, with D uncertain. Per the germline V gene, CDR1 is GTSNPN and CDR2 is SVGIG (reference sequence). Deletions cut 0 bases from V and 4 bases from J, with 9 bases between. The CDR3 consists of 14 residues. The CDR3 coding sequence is TGTGCCTGGAGTGTAGAAGGGAGTAATGAAAAACTGTTTTTT. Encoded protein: CAWSVEGSNEKLFF.

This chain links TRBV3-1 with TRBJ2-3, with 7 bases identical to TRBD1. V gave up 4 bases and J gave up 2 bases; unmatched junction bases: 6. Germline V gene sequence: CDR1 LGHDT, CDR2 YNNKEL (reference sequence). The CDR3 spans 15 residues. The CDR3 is CASSLGTAHTDTQYF. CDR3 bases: TGTGCCAGCAGCCTAGGGACAGCCCACACAGATACGCAGTATTTT.

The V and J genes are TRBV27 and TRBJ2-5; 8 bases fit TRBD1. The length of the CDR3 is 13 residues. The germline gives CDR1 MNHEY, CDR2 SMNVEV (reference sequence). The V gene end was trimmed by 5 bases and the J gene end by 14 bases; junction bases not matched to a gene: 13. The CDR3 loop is CASSTSRGQGYYF. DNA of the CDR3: TGTGCCAGCAGTACTAGCCGTGGACAGGGCTACTACTTC.

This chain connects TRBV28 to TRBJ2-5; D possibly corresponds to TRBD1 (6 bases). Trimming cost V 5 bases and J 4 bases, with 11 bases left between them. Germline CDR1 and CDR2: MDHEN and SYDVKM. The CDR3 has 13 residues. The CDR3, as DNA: TGTGCCAGCAGTAACAGGGTAGGAGAGACCCAGTACTTC. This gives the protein CASSNRVGETQYF.